These 14 T cell receptor beta chains came from one sample sequenced in a study of blood T cell repertoires in COVID-19. Produced via immunoSEQ multiplex PCR; TCRdb's table is partial and in-frame only. Of 60,000 to 85,000 clones in the sample, 86% were seen once. Sequenced input: peripheral blood. These receptors were obtained from a man aged 45-60 years with active COVID-19.

CDR3 in amino acids: CSVMREWGEKLFF. CDR3 coding DNA: TGCAGCGTTATGCGGGAGTGGGGTGAAAAACTGTTTTTT. The chain carries TRBV29-1 and TRBJ1-4, with D unclear. V gave up 5 bases and J gave up 7 bases, with 14 bases separating them. CDR3 size: 13 residues. Germline loops: CDR1 SQVTM, CDR2 ANQGSEA.

The V gene is TRBV7-2, the J gene TRBJ1-5; unclear D gene. Trimming took 5 bases from V and 1 from J, leaving 9 bases between them. The CDR3 extends over 14 amino acids. Germline CDR1 and CDR2: SGHTA and FQGNSA. The CDR3 sequence is CASSPRQSNQPQHF. CDR3 nucleotide sequence: TGTGCCAGCAGCCCCCGTCAGAGCAATCAGCCCCAGCATTTT.

The chain carries TRBV5-1 and TRBJ1-1, with unresolved D. Germline loops: CDR1 SGHRS, CDR2 YFSETQ. Trimming cost V 4 bases and J 7 bases, with 14 bases left between them. The CDR3 is 13 residues long. The CDR3 protein is CASSPDNVIEAFF. Written as DNA, the CDR3 is TGCGCCAGCAGCCCAGACAATGTGATTGAAGCTTTCTTT.

This clone appeared once. This rearrangement joins TRBV24-1 to TRBJ1-5; possibly TRBD1 for D (6 bases). The V and J ends lost 4 bases and 7 bases respectively, with 16 bases between them. Per germline, CDR1 KGHDR and CDR2 SFDVKD. This CDR3 is built from 15 residues. In nucleotides, the CDR3 is TGTGCCACCAGTGAAACCCACAGGGCCCAGCAGCCCCAGCATTTT. The encoded protein is CATSETHRAQQPQHF.

This chain links TRBV29-1 with TRBJ2-2; 10 nucleotides match TRBD1. The J segment lost 7 bases and the V segment lost 5 bases, leaving 7 bases of the junction unmatched. Germline V gene lookup returns CDR1 SQVTM and CDR2 ANQGSEA. The CDR3 runs to 14 residues. The chain's CDR3 is CSVQKDRGYGELFF. Written as DNA, the CDR3 is TGCAGCGTTCAGAAGGACAGGGGGTACGGGGAGCTGTTTTTT.

J is TRBJ2-6 and V is TRBV7-6, with D maybe TRBD1 (5 bases). The germline gives CDR1 SGHVS, CDR2 FNYEAQ. This CDR3 is 16 amino acids long. V shed 4 bases and J shed 4 bases, with 14 bases lying between them. The CDR3 nucleotides are TGTGCCAGCAGCTCCAGGGCTACGGCCGGGGCCAACGTCCTGACTTTC. It translates to CASSSRATAGANVLTF.

In this sample, this clone turned up once. V usage is TRBV6-5 and J usage is TRBJ1-1; no clear D. The V end was cut by 4 bases, the J end by 0 bases, with 12 bases between. The CDR3 sequence is 15 residues long. The germline CDR1 and CDR2 sequences are MNHEY and SVGAGI. The CDR3 nucleotides are TGTGCCAGCAGTTCCCGACGGACTATGAACACTGAAGCTTTCTTT. It codes for CASSSRRTMNTEAFF.

The V call is TRBV5-8, the J call TRBJ2-1, with 8 nucleotides matching TRBD2. Looked up from germline, CDR1 is SGHTS and CDR2 is YDEGEE. Trimming removed 3 bases from V and 3 bases from J; junction bases left unmatched: 2. This CDR3 has 14 amino acids. The CDR3: CASSSRGDYNEQFF. CDR3 DNA: TGTGCCAGCAGCTCGCGGGGGGACTACAATGAGCAGTTCTTC.

The V and J genes are TRBV5-1 and TRBJ1-2, with D unresolved. The V gene's germline CDR1 is SGHRS and CDR2 YFSETQ. Trimming pared 1 base from V and 3 bases from J, leaving 4 bases between. The CDR3 has 12 residues. The CDR3 loop reads CASSLTDYGYTF. The CDR3 DNA is TGCGCCAGCAGCTTGACAGACTATGGCTACACCTTC.

V is TRBV6-5 and J is TRBJ2-2; weak D call: TRBD1 (6 bases). The germline V gene encodes CDR1 MNHEY and CDR2 SVGAGI. The V end was cut by 6 bases, the J end by 4 bases, with 15 bases between. The CDR3 spans 15 residues. The CDR3 is CASRPDRRSTGELFF. The CDR3 DNA reads TGTGCCAGCAGACCAGACAGGAGAAGCACCGGGGAGCTGTTTTTT.

V is TRBV29-1 and J is TRBJ2-2; D is possibly TRBD1 (6 bases). This CDR3 is 13 amino acids long. Per germline, CDR1 SQVTM and CDR2 ANQGSEA. V dropped 6 bases and J dropped 1 base, with 9 bases sitting between them. The DNA for the CDR3 is TGCAGCGTCACAGGGCGGAACACCGGGGAGCTGTTTTTT. Protein product: CSVTGRNTGELFF.

The chain combines TRBV6-2 or TRBV6-3 with TRBJ2-5, with 9 positions matching TRBD2. With 2 bases clipped from V and 7 bases from J, the junction kept 8 bases outside the gene matches. Germline CDR1 reads MNHEY; CDR2 reads SVGEGT. This CDR3 comprises 15 residues. This chain's CDR3 is CASSYGGLATRTQYF. Here the CDR3 DNA reads TGTGCCAGCAGTTACGGAGGACTAGCGACGCGGACCCAGTACTTC.

The chain uses TRBV2 and TRBJ1-6, with 9 bases that match TRBD1. Trimming at V came to 6 bases and at J to 3 bases, leaving 6 bases not matched to a gene. Germline loops: CDR1 SNHLY, CDR2 FYNNEI. The CDR3 contains 16 residues. The CDR3 spells CASREDRGSYNSPLHF. The CDR3 DNA follows: TGTGCCAGCAGGGAGGACAGGGGTAGCTATAATTCACCCCTCCACTTT. Full variable domain (missing parts from reference TRBV2 and TRBJ1-6): EPEVTQTPSHQVTQMGQEVILRCVPISNHLYFYWYRQILGQKVEFLVSFYNNEISEKSEIFDDQFSVERPDGSNFTLKIRSTKLEDSAMYFCASREDRGSYNSPLHFGNGTRLTVT.

The rearrangement joins TRBV5-1 to TRBJ2-3, with a possible D match to TRBD1 (7 bases). The length of the CDR3 is 14 residues. Germline V gene lookup returns CDR1 SGHRS and CDR2 YFSETQ. Deletions cut 3 bases from V and 6 bases from J, with 14 bases between. As DNA, the CDR3 is TGCGCCAGCAGCTCACCGACAGGGAGGGATACGCAGTATTTT. Amino acid sequence: CASSSPTGRDTQYF. Filled out from reference TRBV5-1 and TRBJ2-3, the complete variable domain reads KAGVTQTPRYLIKTRGQQVTLSCSPISGHRSVSWYQQTPGQGLQFLFEYFSETQRNKGNFPGRFSGRQFSNSRSEMNVSTLELGDSALYLCASSSPTGRDTQYFGPGTRLTVL.